This T cell receptor beta chain was sequenced in a study of Ad26.COV2.S vaccination and SARS-CoV-2 variants. Here immunoSEQ multiplex PCR was the method, and the copy in TCRdb shows in-frame clones only, minus some. The sample contains approximately 350,000 clones, about four fifths of which appear only once. Germline lookup yields CDR1 MGHRA and CDR2 YSYEKL. There are 13 residues in the CDR3. The germline V and J ends were trimmed by 3 bases and 9 bases, with 14 bases remaining between them. This sample's treatment: around 19 received Ad26.COV2.S at low or high dose, single or two shots; 5 received placebo; per-sample allocation not given. Collection of samples fell on day 63 after the first vaccine or placebo injection.

Sequenced material: peripheral blood, taken in a trial of Ad26.COV2.S vaccine versus placebo. The chain joins TRBV4-1 to TRBJ1-1; a possible D gene is TRBD1 (6 bases). The sequence came from a person aged 18-65 years who received the Ad26.COV2.S COVID-19 vaccine or a placebo. The CDR3, as DNA: TGCGCCAGCAGCCAGGGTAGGGGGGAGAAAGCTTTCTTT. It translates to CASSQGRGEKAFF.